Sequencing of this T cell receptor beta chain was carried out in a study of identical twins. The CDR3 totals 15 residues. There are a few counts of this clonotype. Its antigen is unknown. A universal primer site was added by template switching, and unique molecular identifiers were carried by the cDNA. From the 5' RACE reads, TCRdb called clonotypes with MiXCR, one entry per CDR3 protein. The table includes 1.5 million to 2 million distinct CDR3 sequences, about 30% detected once. General study points: Insertion counts were lower in abundant cord blood beta clonotypes, a trend that memory repertoires did not show.

This chain connects TRBV21-1 to TRBJ2-6; no DNA check was done on the table's D call, TRBD1. TRBV21-1 is described as a pseudogene. The source is a newborn girl in good health. The sequencing input was cord blood. The CDR3 loop reads CASSKWTVGANVLTF. The CDR3 DNA is TGTGCCAGCAGCAAGTGGACAGTTGGGGCCAACGTCCTGACTTTC.